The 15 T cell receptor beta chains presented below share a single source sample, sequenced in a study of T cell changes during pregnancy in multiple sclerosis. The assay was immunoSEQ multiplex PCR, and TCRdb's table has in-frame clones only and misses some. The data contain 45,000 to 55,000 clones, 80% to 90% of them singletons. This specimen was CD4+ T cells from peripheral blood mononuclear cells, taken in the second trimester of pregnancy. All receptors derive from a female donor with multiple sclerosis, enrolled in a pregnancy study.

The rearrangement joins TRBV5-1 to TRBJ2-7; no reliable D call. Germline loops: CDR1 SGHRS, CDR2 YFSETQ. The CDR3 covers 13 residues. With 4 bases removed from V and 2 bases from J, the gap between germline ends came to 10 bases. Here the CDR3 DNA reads TGCGCCAGCAGCCGAACTACCGCCTACGAGCAGTACTTC. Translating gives CASSRTTAYEQYF.

CDR3 nucleotides: TGTGCCAGCAGAAGGGACAGGGGGCAGGGGGAGACCCAGTACTTC. Encoded protein: CASRRDRGQGETQYF. The chain uses TRBV5-4 and TRBJ2-5, with 12 bases identical to TRBD1. Trimming at V came to 5 bases and at J to 5 bases, leaving 7 bases not matched to a gene. Germline CDR1 and CDR2: SGHNT and YYREEE (reference sequence). This CDR3 is 15 amino acids long.

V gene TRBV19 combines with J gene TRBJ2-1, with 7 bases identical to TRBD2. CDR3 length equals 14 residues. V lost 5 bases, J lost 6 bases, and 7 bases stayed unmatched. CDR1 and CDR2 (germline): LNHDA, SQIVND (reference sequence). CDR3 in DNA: TGTGCCAGTAGTGGCCTAGCGGAACCCAATGAGCAGTTCTTC. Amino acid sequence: CASSGLAEPNEQFF.

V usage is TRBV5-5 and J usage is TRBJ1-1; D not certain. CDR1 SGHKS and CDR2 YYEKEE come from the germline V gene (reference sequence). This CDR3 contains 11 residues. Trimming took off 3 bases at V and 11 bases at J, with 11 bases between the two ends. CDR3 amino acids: CASSSQLTAFF. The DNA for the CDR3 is TGTGCCAGCAGCTCACAATTAACGGCTTTCTTT.

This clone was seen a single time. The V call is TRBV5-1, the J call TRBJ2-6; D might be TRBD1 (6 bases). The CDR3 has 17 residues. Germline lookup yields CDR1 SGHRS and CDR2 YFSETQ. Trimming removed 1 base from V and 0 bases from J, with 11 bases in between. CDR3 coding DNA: TGCGCCAGCAGCTTGCGGCAGGACAGCTCTGGGGCCAACGTCCTGACTTTC. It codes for CASSLRQDSSGANVLTF.

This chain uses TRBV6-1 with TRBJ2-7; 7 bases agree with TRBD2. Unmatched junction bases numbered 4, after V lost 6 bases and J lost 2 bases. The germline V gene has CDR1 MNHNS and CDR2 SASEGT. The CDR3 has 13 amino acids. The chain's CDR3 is CASRSSGAYEQYF. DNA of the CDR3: TGTGCCAGCAGGTCTAGCGGAGCCTACGAGCAGTACTTC.

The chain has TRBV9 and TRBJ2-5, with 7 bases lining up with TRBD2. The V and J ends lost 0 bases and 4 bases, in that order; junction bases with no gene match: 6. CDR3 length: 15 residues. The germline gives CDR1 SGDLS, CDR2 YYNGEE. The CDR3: CASSVASVAGETQYF. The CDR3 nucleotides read TGTGCCAGCAGCGTAGCCTCCGTAGCGGGAGAGACCCAGTACTTC.

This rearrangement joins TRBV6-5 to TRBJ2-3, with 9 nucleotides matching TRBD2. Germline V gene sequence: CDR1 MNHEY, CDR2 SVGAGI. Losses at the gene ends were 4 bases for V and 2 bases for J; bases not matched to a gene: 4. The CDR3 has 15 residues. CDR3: CASSLAGEPTDTQYF. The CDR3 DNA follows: TGTGCCAGCAGTTTAGCGGGAGAGCCCACAGATACGCAGTATTTT.

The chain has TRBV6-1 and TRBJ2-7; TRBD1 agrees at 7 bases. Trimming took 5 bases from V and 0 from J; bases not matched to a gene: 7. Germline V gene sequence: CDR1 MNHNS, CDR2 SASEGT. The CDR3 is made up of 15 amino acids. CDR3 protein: CASSRNRGDSYEQYF. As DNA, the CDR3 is TGTGCCAGCAGTCGGAACAGGGGCGACTCCTACGAGCAGTACTTC.

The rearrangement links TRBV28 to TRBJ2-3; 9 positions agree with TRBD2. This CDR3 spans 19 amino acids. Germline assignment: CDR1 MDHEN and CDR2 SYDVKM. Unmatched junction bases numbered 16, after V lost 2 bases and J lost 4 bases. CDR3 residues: CASSLMGSASGKTADTQYF. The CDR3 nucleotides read TGTGCCAGCAGTTTAATGGGATCAGCTAGCGGGAAAACAGCAGATACGCAGTATTTT.

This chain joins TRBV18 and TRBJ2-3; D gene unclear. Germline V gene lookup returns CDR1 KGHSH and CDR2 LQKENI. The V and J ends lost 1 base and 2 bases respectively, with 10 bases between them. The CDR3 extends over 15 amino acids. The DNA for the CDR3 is TGTGCCAGCTCACCACTCTTCGTGGCCACAGATACGCAGTATTTT. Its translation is CASSPLFVATDTQYF.

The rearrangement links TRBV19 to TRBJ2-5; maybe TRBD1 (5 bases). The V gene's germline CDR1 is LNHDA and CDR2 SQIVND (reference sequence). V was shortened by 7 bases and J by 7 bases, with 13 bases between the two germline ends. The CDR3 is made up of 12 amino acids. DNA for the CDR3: TGTGCCAGTAATAAGGGGCAGGGGACCCAGTACTTC. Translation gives CASNKGQGTQYF.

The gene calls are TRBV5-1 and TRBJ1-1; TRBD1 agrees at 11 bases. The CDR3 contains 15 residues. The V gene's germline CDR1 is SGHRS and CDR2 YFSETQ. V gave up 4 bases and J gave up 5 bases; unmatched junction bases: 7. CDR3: CASSTGQGASTEAFF. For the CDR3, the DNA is TGCGCCAGCAGCACCGGACAGGGGGCGAGTACTGAAGCTTTCTTT.

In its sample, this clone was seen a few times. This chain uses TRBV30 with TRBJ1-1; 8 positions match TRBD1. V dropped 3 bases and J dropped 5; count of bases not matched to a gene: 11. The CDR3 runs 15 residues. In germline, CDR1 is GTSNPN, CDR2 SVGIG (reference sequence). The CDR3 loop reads CAWRGHTGGKTEAFF. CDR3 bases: TGTGCCTGGAGAGGGCATACAGGGGGAAAAACTGAAGCTTTCTTT.

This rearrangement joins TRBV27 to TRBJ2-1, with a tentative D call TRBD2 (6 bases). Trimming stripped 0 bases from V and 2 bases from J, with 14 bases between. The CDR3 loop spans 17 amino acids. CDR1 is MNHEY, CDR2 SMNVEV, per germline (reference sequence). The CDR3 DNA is TGTGCCAGCAGTTTATCGTTCGCGGCGGGACCCTACAATGAGCAGTTCTTC. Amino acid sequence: CASSLSFAAGPYNEQFF.